This TCR beta chain was found in a study of identical twins. This clonotype showed up just a few times. Its matching antigen is unknown. Study findings and constraints: Out-of-frame alpha sequences shared between twins exhibited an excess of low generation probability. Zero-insertion analyses might be partly confounded by invariant T cells like MAIT and iNKT.

Donors uniformly comprised healthy Caucasians. TCRdb reprocessed the 5' RACE reads with MiXCR, giving one entry per CDR3 protein. The repertoire holds 1,800,000 or so distinct CDR3 sequences, with around 29% as singletons. The sample taken for sequencing was cord blood. The TCR sequence derives from a newborn girl in good health.

DNA of the CDR3: TGTGCCAGCAGCTTGTCCCCGACAGTCAATCAGCCCCAGCATTTT. Residues: CASSLSPTVNQPQHF. The chain links TRBV5-6 to TRBJ1-5; D is possibly TRBD1 (5 bases). The CDR3 covers 15 residues. The germline gives CDR1 SGHDT, CDR2 YYEEEE. Trimming removed 1 base at V and 3 bases at J, with 11 bases between.